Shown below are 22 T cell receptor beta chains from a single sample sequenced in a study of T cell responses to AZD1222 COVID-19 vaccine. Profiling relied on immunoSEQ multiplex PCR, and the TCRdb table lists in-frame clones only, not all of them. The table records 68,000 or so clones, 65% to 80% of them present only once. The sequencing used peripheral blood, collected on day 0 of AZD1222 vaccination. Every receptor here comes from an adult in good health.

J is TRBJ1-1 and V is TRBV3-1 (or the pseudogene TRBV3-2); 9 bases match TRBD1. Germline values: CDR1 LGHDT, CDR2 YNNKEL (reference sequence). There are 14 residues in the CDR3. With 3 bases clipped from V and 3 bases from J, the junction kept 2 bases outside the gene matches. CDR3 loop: CASSHWDRDTEAFF. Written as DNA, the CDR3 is TGTGCCAGCAGCCACTGGGACAGGGACACTGAAGCTTTCTTT.

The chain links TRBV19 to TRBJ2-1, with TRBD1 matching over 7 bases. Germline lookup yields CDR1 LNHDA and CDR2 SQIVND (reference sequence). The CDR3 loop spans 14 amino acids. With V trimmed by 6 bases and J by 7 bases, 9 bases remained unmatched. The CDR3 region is CASSQDRVWNEQFF. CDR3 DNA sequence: TGTGCCAGTAGCCAAGACAGGGTATGGAATGAGCAGTTCTTC.

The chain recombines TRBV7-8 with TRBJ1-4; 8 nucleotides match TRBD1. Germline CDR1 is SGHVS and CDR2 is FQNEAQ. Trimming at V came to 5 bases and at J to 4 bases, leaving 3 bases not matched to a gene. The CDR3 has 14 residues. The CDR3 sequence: CASSRGQGNEKLFF. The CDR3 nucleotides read TGTGCCAGCAGCCGCGGACAGGGTAATGAAAAACTGTTTTTT.

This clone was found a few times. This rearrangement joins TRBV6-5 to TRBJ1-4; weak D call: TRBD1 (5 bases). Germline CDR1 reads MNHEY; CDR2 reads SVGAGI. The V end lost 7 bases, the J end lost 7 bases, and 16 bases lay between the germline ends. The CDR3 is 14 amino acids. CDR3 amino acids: CASTRAGRGEKLFF. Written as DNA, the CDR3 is TGTGCCAGCACAAGGGCAGGGAGGGGTGAAAAACTGTTTTTT.

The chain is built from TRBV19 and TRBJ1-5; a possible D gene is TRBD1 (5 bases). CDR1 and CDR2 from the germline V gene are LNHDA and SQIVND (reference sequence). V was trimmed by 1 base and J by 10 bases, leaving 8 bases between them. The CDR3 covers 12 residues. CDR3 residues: CASSIVQGPQHF. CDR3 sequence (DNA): TGTGCCAGTAGTATAGTCCAGGGCCCCCAGCATTTT.

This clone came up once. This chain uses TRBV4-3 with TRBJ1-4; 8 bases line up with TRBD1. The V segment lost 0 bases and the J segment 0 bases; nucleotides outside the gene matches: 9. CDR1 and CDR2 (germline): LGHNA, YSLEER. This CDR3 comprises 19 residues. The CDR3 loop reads CASSQDVAGGRSTNEKLFF. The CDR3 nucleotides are TGCGCCAGCAGCCAAGATGTGGCAGGGGGCAGATCAACTAATGAAAAACTGTTTTTT.

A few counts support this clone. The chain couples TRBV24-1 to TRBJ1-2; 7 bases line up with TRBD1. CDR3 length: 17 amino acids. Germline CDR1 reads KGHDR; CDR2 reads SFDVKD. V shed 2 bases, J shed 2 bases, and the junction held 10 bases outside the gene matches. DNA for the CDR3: TGTGCCACCAGTGATTCCTCCAGACAGGGACTGAACTATGGCTACACCTTC. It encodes CATSDSSRQGLNYGYTF.

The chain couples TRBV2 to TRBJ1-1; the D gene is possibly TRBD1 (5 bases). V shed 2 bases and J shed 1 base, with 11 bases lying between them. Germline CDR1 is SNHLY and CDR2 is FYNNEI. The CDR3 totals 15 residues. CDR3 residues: CASSEQARANTEAFF. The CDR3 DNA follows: TGTGCCAGCAGTGAACAGGCCAGGGCGAACACTGAAGCTTTCTTT. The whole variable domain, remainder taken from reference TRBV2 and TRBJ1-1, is EPEVTQTPSHQVTQMGQEVILRCVPISNHLYFYWYRQILGQKVEFLVSFYNNEISEKSEIFDDQFSVERPDGSNFTLKIRSTKLEDSAMYFCASSEQARANTEAFFGQGTRLTVV.

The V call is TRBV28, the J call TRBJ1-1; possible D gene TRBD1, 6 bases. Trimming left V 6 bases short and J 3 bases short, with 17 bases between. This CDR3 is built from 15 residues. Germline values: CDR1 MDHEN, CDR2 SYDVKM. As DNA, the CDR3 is TGTGCCAGCAGACTCGGGGGGCGGCGGGACACTGAAGCTTTCTTT. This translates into CASRLGGRRDTEAFF. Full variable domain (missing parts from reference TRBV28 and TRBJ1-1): DVKVTQSSRYLVKRTGEKVFLECVQDMDHENMFWYRQDPGLGLRLIYFSYDVKMKEKGDIPEGYSVSREKKERFSLILESASTNQTSMYLCASRLGGRRDTEAFFGQGTRLTVV.

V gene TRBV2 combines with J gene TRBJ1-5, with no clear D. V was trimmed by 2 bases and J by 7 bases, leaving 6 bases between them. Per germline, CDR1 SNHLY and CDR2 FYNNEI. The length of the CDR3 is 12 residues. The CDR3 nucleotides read TGTGCCAGCAGTGAAATGGAACAGCCCCAGCATTTT. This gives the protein CASSEMEQPQHF.

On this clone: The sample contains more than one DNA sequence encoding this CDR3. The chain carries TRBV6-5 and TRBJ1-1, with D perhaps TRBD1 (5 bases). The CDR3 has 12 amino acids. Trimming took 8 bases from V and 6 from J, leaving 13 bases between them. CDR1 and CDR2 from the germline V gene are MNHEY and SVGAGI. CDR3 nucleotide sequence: TGTGCCAGCTCTCGACGGGGGGCTGAAGCTTTCTTT. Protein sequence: CASSRRGAEAFF.

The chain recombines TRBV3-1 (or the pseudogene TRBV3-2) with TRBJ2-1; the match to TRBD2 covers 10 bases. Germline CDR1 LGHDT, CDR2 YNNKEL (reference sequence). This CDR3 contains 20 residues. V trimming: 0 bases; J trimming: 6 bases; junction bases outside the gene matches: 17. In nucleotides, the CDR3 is TGTGCCAGCAGCCAAGAAGATGAATGGGCTAGCGGGGGCCGTCTCAATGAGCAGTTCTTC. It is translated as CASSQEDEWASGGRLNEQFF.

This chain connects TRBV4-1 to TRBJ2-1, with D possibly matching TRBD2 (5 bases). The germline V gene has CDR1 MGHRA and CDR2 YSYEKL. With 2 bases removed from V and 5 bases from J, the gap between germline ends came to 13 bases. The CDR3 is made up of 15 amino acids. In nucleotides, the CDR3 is TGCGCCAGCAGCCAAAGGACTGCAACAAACAATGAGCAGTTCTTC. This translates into CASSQRTATNNEQFF.

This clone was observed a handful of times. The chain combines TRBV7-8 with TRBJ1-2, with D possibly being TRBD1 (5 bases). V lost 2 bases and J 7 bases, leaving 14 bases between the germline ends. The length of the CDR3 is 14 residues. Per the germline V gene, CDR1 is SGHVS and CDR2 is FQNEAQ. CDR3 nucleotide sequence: TGTGCCAGCAGCTTAAGGGGCCGGGCTAGTGGCTACACCTTC. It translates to CASSLRGRASGYTF.

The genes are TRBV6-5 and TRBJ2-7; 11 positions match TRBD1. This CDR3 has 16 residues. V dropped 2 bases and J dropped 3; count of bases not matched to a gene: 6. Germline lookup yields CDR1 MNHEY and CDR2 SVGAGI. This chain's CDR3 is CASSYSGTGGFYEQYF. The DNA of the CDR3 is TGTGCCAGCAGTTACAGTGGGACAGGGGGTTTCTACGAGCAGTACTTC.

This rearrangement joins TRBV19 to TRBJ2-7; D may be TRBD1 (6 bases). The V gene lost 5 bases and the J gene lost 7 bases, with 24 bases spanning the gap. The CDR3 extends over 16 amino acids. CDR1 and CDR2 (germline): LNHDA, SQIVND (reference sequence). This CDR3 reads CASSSWEVGTREEQYF. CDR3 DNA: TGTGCCAGTAGTTCCTGGGAAGTAGGGACACGGGAAGAGCAGTACTTC.

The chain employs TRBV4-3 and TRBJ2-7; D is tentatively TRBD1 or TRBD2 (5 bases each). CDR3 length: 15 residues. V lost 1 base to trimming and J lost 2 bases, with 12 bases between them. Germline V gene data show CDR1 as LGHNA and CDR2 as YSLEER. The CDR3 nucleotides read TGCGCCAGCAGCCAAGGCCGGGACGGTGCCTACGAGCAGTACTTC. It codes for CASSQGRDGAYEQYF.

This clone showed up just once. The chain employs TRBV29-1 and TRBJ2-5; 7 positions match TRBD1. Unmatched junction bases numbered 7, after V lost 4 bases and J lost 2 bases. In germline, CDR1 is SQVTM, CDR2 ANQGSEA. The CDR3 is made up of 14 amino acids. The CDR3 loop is CSVAKPGQQETQYF. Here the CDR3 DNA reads TGCAGCGTTGCTAAACCGGGACAGCAAGAGACCCAGTACTTC.

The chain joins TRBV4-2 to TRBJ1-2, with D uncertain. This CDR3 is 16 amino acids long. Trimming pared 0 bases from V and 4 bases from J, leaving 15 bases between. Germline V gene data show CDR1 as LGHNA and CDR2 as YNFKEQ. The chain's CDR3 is CASSQDKQPRAYGYTF. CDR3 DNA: TGTGCCAGCAGCCAAGATAAACAGCCTCGGGCCTATGGCTACACCTTC.

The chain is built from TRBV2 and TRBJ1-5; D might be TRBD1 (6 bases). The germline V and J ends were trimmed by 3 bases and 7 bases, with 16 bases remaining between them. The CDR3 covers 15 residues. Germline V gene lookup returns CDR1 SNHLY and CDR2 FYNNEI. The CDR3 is CASSEPPQGNQPQHF. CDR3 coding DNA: TGTGCCAGCAGTGAGCCTCCTCAGGGGAACCAGCCCCAGCATTTT.

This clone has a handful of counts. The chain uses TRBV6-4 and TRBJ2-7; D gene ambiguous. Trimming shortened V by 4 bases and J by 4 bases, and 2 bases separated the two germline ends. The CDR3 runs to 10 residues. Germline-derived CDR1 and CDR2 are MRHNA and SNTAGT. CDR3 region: CASSVYEQYF. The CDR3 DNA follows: TGTGCCAGCAGTGTATACGAGCAGTACTTC.

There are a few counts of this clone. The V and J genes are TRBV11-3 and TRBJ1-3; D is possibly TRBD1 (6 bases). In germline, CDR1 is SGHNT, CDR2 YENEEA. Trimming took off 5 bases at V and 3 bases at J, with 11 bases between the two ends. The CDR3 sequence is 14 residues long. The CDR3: CASSTGGLGNTIYF. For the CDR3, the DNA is TGTGCCAGCAGCACGGGGGGCCTTGGAAACACCATATATTTT.